The 19 T cell receptor gamma chains below come from one sample, sequenced in a study of Vδ1+ human thymocytes (dated by TCRdb to the late 2010s). Points the paper makes about the study in general: Thymic TRG and TRD repertoires appeared highly polyclonal with Gaussian CDR3 length distributions, unlike oligoclonal peripheral blood repertoires.

TCRdb lists the instrument as Illumina MiSeq. RNA extraction was carried out with the RNeasy mini kit, and reverse transcription was then done using Superscript III. To generate the CDR3 amplicons, a multiplex PCR was run using pooled V-gene forward primers together with a constant-region reverse primer that carried Illumina adaptor overhangs. For TCRdb, the public reads were processed anew by CATT, and duplicate DNA sequences were folded into one row. Here the sample has thousands of gamma-chain clones; 42% occur a single time. The ten largest clones take up approximately 1.9% of the sample. No cognate antigen is known for these TCRs. The source material was Vdelta1+ gamma-delta thymocytes from the thymus. The meaning of the sample's cell subset or site label: FACS-sorted CD3+ TCRalphabeta- TCRVdelta1+ TCRVdelta2- thymocytes. These receptors were obtained from a boy younger than two who had congenital heart surgery.

This clone turned up a few times. The V call is TRGV5, the J call TRGJ1 or TRGJ2. TCRdb supplies no J gene; here it was assigned by aligning the nucleotide sequence to germline. V dropped 0 bases and J dropped 5; count of bases not matched to a gene: 13. The V gene's germline CDR1 is VINAFY and CDR2 YDVSNSKD. There are 16 residues in the CDR3. CDR3 in DNA: TGTGCCACCTGGGACAGGCGGGAAAGTGTTCATTATAAGAAACTCTTT. This sequence encodes CATWDRRESVHYKKLF.

This clone came up a few times. At one of its ends the junction is not consistent with the germline gene, which may arise from a read error. V is TRGV9 and J is TRGJ1 or TRGJ2. Looked up from germline, CDR1 is GITISATS and CDR2 is ISYDGTV (reference sequence). This CDR3 comprises 12 residues. As DNA, the CDR3 is TGTGCCTTGGGGGAGATTTATTATAAGAAACTCTTT. Protein: CALGEIYYKKLF.

This clone was picked up one time. This rearrangement joins TRGV2 to TRGJP2. Because TCRdb records no J gene, it was assigned here through a match of the DNA to germline. The CDR3 totals 15 residues. The germline V gene has CDR1 EGSNGY and CDR2 YDSYNSKV. V dropped 0 bases and J dropped 3; count of bases not matched to a gene: 4. The CDR3 loop is CATWDGPGSDWIKTF. The CDR3 DNA follows: TGTGCCACCTGGGACGGGCCGGGTAGTGATTGGATCAAGACGTTT.

J gene TRGJ1 or TRGJ2 was identified, but the V gene was not called. This CDR3 has 15 amino acids. The CDR3: CATFDVPPLYYKKLF. CDR3 coding DNA: TGTGCCACCTTTGACGTGCCTCCTCTTTATTATAAGAAACTCTTT.

This clone was observed a handful of times. The chain joins TRGV2 to TRGJP2. After removal of 2 bases from V and 4 bases from J, the junction contained 4 bases not matched to a gene. CDR3 length equals 14 residues. Germline V gene lookup returns CDR1 EGSNGY and CDR2 YDSYNSKV. CDR3 protein: CATWDELSDWIKTF. The CDR3 coding sequence is TGTGCCACCTGGGACGAGCTTAGTGATTGGATCAAGACGTTT.

In its sample, this clone was seen a few times. A read error may produce the germline difference seen at one junction end. The rearrangement joins TRGV5 to TRGJ1 or TRGJ2. TCRdb offers no J gene call, so here the DNA was matched to germline to obtain one. Germline V gene data show CDR1 as VINAFY and CDR2 as YDVSNSKD. The CDR3 loop spans 13 amino acids. The chain's CDR3 is CTTWDRRSYKKLF. CDR3 coding DNA: TGTACCACCTGGGACAGGCGGAGTTATAAGAAACTCTTT.

The table lists this clone with a few counts. V is TRGV3 and J is TRGJ1 or TRGJ2. The V segment lost 3 bases and the J segment 5 bases; nucleotides outside the gene matches: 7. CDR1 is VTNTFY and CDR2 is YDVSTARD in the germline V gene (reference sequence). CDR3 size: 13 residues. The CDR3 loop is CATWDGGNYKKLF. CDR3 nucleotide sequence: TGTGCCACCTGGGACGGGGGTAATTATAAGAAACTCTTT.

V usage is TRGV3 and J usage is TRGJP2. The J gene was not available in TCRdb and was assigned here by matching the DNA to germline segments. CDR1 and CDR2 (germline): VTNTFY, YDVSTARD (reference sequence). This CDR3 region has 17 residues. V gave up 5 bases and J gave up 6 bases; unmatched junction bases: 18. The CDR3 nucleotides are TGTGCCACCTGGGTTACGGCCGATTCGGGTGGTGATTGGATCAAGACGTTT. As protein: CATWVTADSGGDWIKTF.

This clone was seen a few times. The chain carries TRGV3 and TRGJP2. Germline values: CDR1 VTNTFY, CDR2 YDVSTARD (reference sequence). With 6 bases clipped from V and 0 bases from J, the junction kept 4 bases outside the gene matches. The CDR3 has 14 residues. The CDR3 DNA reads as TGTGCCACCTGGCCCTATAGTAGTGATTGGATCAAGACGTTT. Translation gives CATWPYSSDWIKTF.

This chain links TRGV5 with TRGJ1 or TRGJ2. Here the J gene came from matching the DNA to germline, since TCRdb omits it. CDR1 and CDR2 from the germline V gene are VINAFY and YDVSNSKD. This CDR3 region has 12 residues. The V gene end was trimmed by 5 bases and the J gene end by 6 bases; junction bases not matched to a gene: 7. The CDR3 nucleotides are TGTGCCACCTGGGGAGGCGGTTATAAGAAACTCTTT. Protein product: CATWGGGYKKLF.

This clone showed up just once. J is TRGJP2 and V is TRGV4. TCRdb does not report a J gene; here it was assigned by matching the DNA to germline references. The CDR3 spans 12 residues. The V gene's germline CDR1 is EGSTGY and CDR2 YDSYTSSV. Trimming cost V 0 bases and J 11 bases; bases outside gene matches: 3. This CDR3 is CATWDGRWIKTF. CDR3 bases: TGTGCCACCTGGGATGGGCGGTGGATCAAGACGTTT.

The chain couples TRGV9 to TRGJ1 or TRGJ2. Germline V gene lookup returns CDR1 GITISATS and CDR2 ISYDGTV (reference sequence). The CDR3 is 12 residues long. J lost 8 bases, V lost 0 bases, and 4 bases had no gene match. The CDR3 sequence is CALWEVGDKKLF. CDR3 bases: TGTGCCTTGTGGGAGGTGGGTGATAAGAAACTCTTT.

J gene TRGJ1 or TRGJ2 was identified, but the V gene was not called. The CDR3 has 11 residues. The CDR3 DNA reads TGTGCCACCTGGGACCGCCATAAGAAACTCTTT. Its translation is CATWDRHKKLF.

The chain is built from TRGV9 and TRGJP1. TCRdb records no J gene; here it was assigned by comparing the DNA to germline. The ends lost 3 bases at V and 0 bases at J; junction bases unmatched: 4. The CDR3 is 15 amino acids. The germline gives CDR1 GITISATS, CDR2 ISYDGTV (reference sequence). The CDR3 sequence: CALWERNTTGWFKIF. The CDR3 DNA reads TGTGCCTTGTGGGAGAGGAATACCACTGGTTGGTTCAAGATATTT.

J is TRGJ1 or TRGJ2 and V is TRGV9. The germline gives CDR1 GITISATS, CDR2 ISYDGTV (reference sequence). The V gene end was trimmed by 7 bases and the J gene end by 10 bases; junction bases not matched to a gene: 7. This CDR3 has 10 amino acids. The CDR3 nucleotides read TGTGCCTTGTGCGACCCAAAGAAACTCTTT. This translates into CALCDPKKLF.

The chain joins TRGV5 to TRGJ1 or TRGJ2. No J segment appears in TCRdb, so it was assigned here by matching the sequence to germline. V shed 0 bases and J 12 bases; nucleotides not matched to a gene: 5. Germline V gene data show CDR1 as VINAFY and CDR2 as YDVSNSKD. The CDR3 extends over 11 amino acids. CDR3 sequence reads: CATWDRPAKLF. CDR3 sequence (DNA): TGTGCCACCTGGGACAGGCCGGCGAAACTCTTT.

The rearrangement joins TRGV5 to TRGJ1 or TRGJ2. Germline matching of the DNA provided the J gene here, since TCRdb leaves it blank. CDR1 is VINAFY, CDR2 YDVSNSKD, per germline. This CDR3 has 13 residues. V dropped 4 bases and J dropped 3; count of bases not matched to a gene: 6. The CDR3 here is CATWDTAYYKKLF. CDR3 DNA sequence: TGTGCCACCTGGGATACCGCTTATTATAAGAAACTCTTT.

This clone is judged large (0.1 to 1%). This sample includes further DNA sequences coding for the same CDR3. The genes are TRGV9 and TRGJ1 or TRGJ2. Germline V CDR1 and CDR2: GITISATS, ISYDGTV (reference sequence). The CDR3 contains 11 residues. V dropped 0 bases and J dropped 10; count of bases not matched to a gene: 3. The CDR3 spells CALWEVRKKLF. CDR3 DNA sequence: TGTGCCTTGTGGGAGGTGCGAAAGAAACTCTTT.

The V gene is TRGV2, the J gene TRGJ1 or TRGJ2. The J gene is absent in TCRdb and was assigned here via DNA matching to germline. Germline assignment: CDR1 EGSNGY and CDR2 YDSYNSKV. The CDR3 extends over 13 amino acids. The junction had 4 bases not matched to a gene; V was cut back by 0 bases and J by 5 bases. The CDR3 protein is CATWDGFDYKKLF. In DNA form, the CDR3 reads TGTGCCACCTGGGACGGGTTTGATTATAAGAAACTCTTT.